The clone carrying this T cell receptor beta chain was found a few times. The antigen remains unidentified. One entry per CDR3 protein results from TCRdb running MiXCR on the 5' RACE reads. The sample lists about 300,000 distinct CDR3 sequences, about 10% occurring once. This sample was included in a study of T cells after yellow fever vaccination. The CDR3 extends over 13 amino acids. The V gene's germline CDR1 is SGHRS and CDR2 YFSETQ. With 4 bases removed from V and 6 bases from J, the gap between germline ends came to 12 bases. Overall study findings and caveats: The secondary response was weaker, and its peak arrived faster, on day 5 versus 15.

This TCR was sampled from a man aged 18-30 years who received the YFV17D yellow fever vaccine. This sample comprised CD4+ T cells sorted from PBMCs, obtained 5 days after the yellow fever booster vaccination. The rearrangement links TRBV5-1 to TRBJ2-3; possibly TRBD1 or TRBD2 for D (5 bases each). Here the CDR3 reads CASSPGPRDTQYF. The CDR3 coding sequence is TGCGCCAGCAGCCCGGGACCCCGGGATACGCAGTATTTT.